These T cell receptor beta chains were read from a single sample in a study of CD8 T cells in Susac syndrome. TCRdb ran MiXCR on the immunoSEQ multiplex PCR reads and lists one entry per CDR3 protein. This sample has approximately 130,000 distinct CDR3 sequences, with approximately 89% found just once. The sequenced sample consisted of CD8+ T cells from PBMCs. These receptors originate from a human donor with multiple sclerosis. CDR3s include the opening cysteine and the closing phenylalanine or tryptophan. A D gene is named only where the DNA matches it firmly. Clone size is stated in some rows and not others, as once, few, many or a class when expanded.

d_call j_call v_call clone_size cdr3_nt cdr3_aa
TRBD2 TRBJ2-7 TRBV20-1 . TGCAGTGCTAGAGATCGGGGGGTAGCGGGGGCCTACGAGCAGTACTTC CSARDRGVAGAYEQYF
TRBD1 TRBJ2-3 TRBV10-2 . TGCGCCAGCAGTGGGGGACAGCTCACAGATACGCAGTATTTT CASSGGQLTDTQYF
. TRBJ1-3 TRBV30 . TGTGCCTGGAGCGGATCATTAACCTCTGGAAACACCATATATTTT CAWSGSLTSGNTIYF
. TRBJ1-5 TRBV12-3/TRBV12-4 . TGTGCCAGCAGCTTAAGAAGGGGTCAGCCCCAGCATTTT CASSLRRGQPQHF
TRBD1 TRBJ2-5 TRBV7-7 . TGTGCCAGCAGCACCAGGGACAGGGGGATAGAGACCCAGTACTTC CASSTRDRGIETQYF
. TRBJ2-7 TRBV5-6 . TGTGCCAGCAGCTTGATACAGGGCGTCTCCTACGAGCAGTACTTC CASSLIQGVSYEQYF
. TRBJ2-1 TRBV11-2 . TGTGCCAGCAGCGCTCCGGGTCGAGGGTATAATGAGCAGTTCTTC CASSAPGRGYNEQFF
. TRBJ2-6 TRBV27 . TGTGCCAGCAGTCCTACCGGCCCAGCCTTCTCTGGGGCCAACGTCCTGACTTTC CASSPTGPAFSGANVLTF
TRBD1 TRBJ2-1 TRBV6-5 once TGTGCCAGCAGTTTCGGACAGGGGCCCTACAATGAGCAGTTCTTC CASSFGQGPYNEQFF
. TRBJ2-1 TRBV24-1 once TGTGCCACCAGTGATCCCTTGGCGCTCAATGAGCAGTTCTTC CATSDPLALNEQFF
TRBD2 TRBJ2-1 TRBV25-1 once TGTGCCAGCAGTCCGTCCGGGACTAGCGGGAACAATGAGCAGTTCTTC CASSPSGTSGNNEQFF
. TRBJ1-2 TRBV24-1 once TGTGCCACCAGTGATGAGGATCCCTATGGCTACACCTTC CATSDEDPYGYTF
. TRBJ1-3 TRBV11-2 . TGTGCCAGCAGCTTAGGTATCCCCGGAAACACCATATATTTT CASSLGIPGNTIYF
TRBD2 TRBJ2-1 TRBV19 . TGTGCCAGTAGTCCCGATCCCATCTTAGCGGGAGGGCCCTACAATGAGCAGTTCTTC CASSPDPILAGGPYNEQFF
. TRBJ1-1 TRBV10-3 . TGTGCCATCAGATACGAAACCGGGAGGAACACTGAAGCTTTCTTT CAIRYETGRNTEAFF
TRBD1 TRBJ2-7 TRBV19 . TGTGCCAGTAGTGGGACAGGGCGCTACGAGCAGTACTTC CASSGTGRYEQYF
. TRBJ2-5 TRBV6-2/TRBV6-3 few TGTGCCAGCAGTTACTCCCCCCCCGAGGGAGAGACCCAGTACTTC CASSYSPPEGETQYF
TRBD2 TRBJ2-3 TRBV15 . TGTGCCACCAGCAGAATTCCCCGGACTAGCGGCACAGATACGCAGTATTTT CATSRIPRTSGTDTQYF
TRBD1 TRBJ1-2 TRBV27 . TGTGCCAGCAGTTCAATAGGACAGGACTATGGCTACACCTTC CASSSIGQDYGYTF
. TRBJ2-1 TRBV9 few TGTGCCAGTTCGGGAGACTCCTACAATGAGCAGTTCTTC CASSGDSYNEQFF
TRBD1 TRBJ2-5 TRBV6-5 . TGTGCCAGCAAGTACTTCCCTACCAGACAGGGGGAAGAGACCCAGTACTTC CASKYFPTRQGEETQYF